This T cell receptor beta chain emerged from a study of identical twins. TCRdb reprocessed the 5' RACE reads via MiXCR and lists one record per CDR3 protein. The data contain some 790,000 distinct CDR3 sequences, roughly 18% of them singletons. Study-level results: Insertions ran lower in abundant cord blood beta clonotypes, though not in memory repertoires. Zero-insertion analyses were open to partial confounding by invariant MAIT and iNKT cells. Within monozygotic twins, out-of-frame TCR alpha sharing was underestimated by the models.

The V gene lost 7 bases and the J gene lost 3 bases, with 18 bases spanning the gap. This CDR3 is built from 16 residues. As for this clonotype: Its antigen is undetermined.

This same sample was also taken into another study, of T cells expressing NK-cell markers.

This TCR came from a woman aged 18 to 35 in good health. The sequenced sample consisted of PBMCs. The chain combines TRBV12-3 or TRBV12-4 with TRBJ2-2; TRBD1 might be the D (5 bases). CDR3: CASNQFQGSHTGELFF. The CDR3 nucleotides are TGTGCCAGCAACCAGTTTCAGGGCTCGCACACCGGGGAGCTGTTTTTT.